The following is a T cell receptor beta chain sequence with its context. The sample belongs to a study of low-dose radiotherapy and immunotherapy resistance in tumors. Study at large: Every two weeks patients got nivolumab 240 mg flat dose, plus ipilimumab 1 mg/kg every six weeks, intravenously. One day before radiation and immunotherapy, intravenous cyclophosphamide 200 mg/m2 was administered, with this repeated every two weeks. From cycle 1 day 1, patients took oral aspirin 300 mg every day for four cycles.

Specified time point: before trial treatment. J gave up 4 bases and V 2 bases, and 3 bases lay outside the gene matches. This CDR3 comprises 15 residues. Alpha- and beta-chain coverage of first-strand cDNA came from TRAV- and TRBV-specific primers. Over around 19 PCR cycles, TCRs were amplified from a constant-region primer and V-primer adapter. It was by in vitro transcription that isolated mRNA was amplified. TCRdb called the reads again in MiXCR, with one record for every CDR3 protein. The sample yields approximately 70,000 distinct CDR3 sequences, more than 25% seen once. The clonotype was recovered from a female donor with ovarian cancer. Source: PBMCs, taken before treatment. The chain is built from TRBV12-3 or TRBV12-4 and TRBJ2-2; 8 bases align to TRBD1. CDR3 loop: CASSLSGGVTGELFF. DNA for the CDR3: TGTGCCAGCAGTTTATCAGGGGGCGTCACCGGGGAGCTGTTTTTT.